The clone carrying this TCR beta chain was counted only a few times. Its antigen remains unknown. This record comes from a study of T-cell reconstitution after alpha-beta-depleted transplantation in children. The study's findings and limits: High day-60 TCRbeta diversity in some patients came from surviving recipient T cells and thymic progenitors. Diversity and T-cell counts at one year after transplant derived mostly from new T cells. Several hundred expanded graft clones reportedly were the source of alpha-beta T cells about two months after transplant.

This CDR3 region has 13 residues. With 6 bases removed from V and 1 base from J, the gap between germline ends came to 6 bases. Germline V lookup: CDR1 MNHNS, CDR2 SASEGT. Unique molecular identifiers were incorporated during preparation of the TCRbeta library. TCRdb ran MiXCR on the PCR reads and lists one entry per CDR3 protein. The sample carries 750,000 to 950,000 distinct CDR3 sequences, roughly 16% recorded once. The sequence was collected from a male patient between 10 and 17 years old who had a stem cell transplant for acute lymphoblastic leukemia, so the T cells may come from the graft donor. The V gene is TRBV6-1, the J gene TRBJ2-2; D remains unclear. Source: PBMCs, mostly from graft donor cells, taken 360 days after TCRalphabeta/CD19-depleted stem cell transplant. The CDR3 spells CASRWMNTGELFF. CDR3 in DNA: TGTGCCAGCAGATGGATGAACACCGGGGAGCTGTTTTTT.